This record looks at one T cell receptor (beta chain) sequence and its context. Original handling: From reference gene primer amplification, estimates of nucleated cell counts were derived. Only in-frame clones appear in the TCRdb table, and some are missing; sequencing was by immunoSEQ multiplex PCR. That table furnishes V, J and clone size, whereas the DNA furnished D and trimming. Among some 150,000 clones listed, more than 85% were seen once. The sample originates from a study of blood T cell repertoires in COVID-19. Germline CDR1 is SGHTA and CDR2 is FQGNSA. This CDR3 has 14 amino acids. V was trimmed by 2 bases and J by 4 bases, leaving 11 bases between them.

The sequence was obtained from a human donor in a cohort sampled during active COVID-19. V is TRBV7-2 and J is TRBJ2-5, with D tentatively TRBD2 (7 bases). Specimen: peripheral blood. The CDR3 region is CASSLRGALETQYF. Here the CDR3 DNA reads TGTGCCAGCAGCTTACGGGGGGCGCTAGAGACCCAGTACTTC.